The following is a T cell receptor (beta chain) sequence with its context. From blood, about 220-500 ng of genomic DNA served as TRB template. Germline values: CDR1 MNHEY, CDR2 SVGEGT. V was clipped by 6 bases and J by 4 bases, with 12 bases between them. The CDR3 covers 14 residues. TRB rearrangements were amplified by multiplex PCR with BIOMED2 TRB-A/B primers. TCRdb re-derived calls from the multiplex PCR reads in MiXCR, one entry per CDR3 protein. The data show around 6,500 distinct CDR3 sequences, about a third seen once. These data are taken from a study of T and B cells in COVID-19 patients. This sequence was found in a human donor with active COVID-19. What was sequenced was blood. The rearrangement uses TRBV6-2 or TRBV6-3 and TRBJ2-2, with D maybe TRBD2 (5 bases). CDR3 amino acids: CASSRTSSTGELFF. CDR3 DNA: TGTGCCAGCAGCCGGACTTCTAGCACCGGGGAGCTGTTTTTT.